This T cell receptor (beta chain) was identified during a study of PD-L1 blockade in urothelial cancer. Study details: Atezolizumab (1,200 mg intravenously every 3 weeks) began in about 2014 for patients. Analysis of the blood was performed 3 weeks (second dose) and 6 weeks after treatment start. Researchers found blood samples held a median of roughly 140,000 T cells.

Time point in this sample: peripheral blood 6 weeks after treatment start. The method was immunoSEQ multiplex PCR; TCRdb's version includes in-frame clones alone and lacks a portion of them. This sample carries more than 90,000 clones, roughly 90% of them seen once, and the ten largest clones take more than 3%. The CDR3 runs 11 residues. Germline assignment: CDR1 SNHLY and CDR2 FYNNEI. The V end lost 9 bases, the J end lost 1 base, and 4 bases lay between the germline ends. The sequence was obtained from a man in his 60s with urothelial cancer. Sequencing was performed on PBMCs, taken around atezolizumab (anti-PD-L1) treatment. The V gene is TRBV2, the J gene TRBJ2-1; unclear D gene. The CDR3 DNA reads TGTGCCAGTACTTCCTACAATGAGCAGTTCTTC. Translation gives CASTSYNEQFF.